This TCR beta chain was identified during a study of blood T cell repertoires in COVID-19. Original methodology: Researchers report that nucleated cell counts were estimated from reference gene primer amplification. This table comes from immunoSEQ multiplex PCR, and its TCRdb copy is limited to in-frame clones, with some not included. V and J calls plus clone size are reproduced from that table; the DNA served to infer D and trimming. The sample lists more than 300,000 clones, 85% to 90% occurring once. The CDR3 is 14 amino acids. Germline values: CDR1 SGHTA, CDR2 FQGTGA. Trimming removed 1 base at V and 6 bases at J, with 10 bases between. The recovered donors of Cohort 3 showed two negative PCRs, clearance, or symptom resolution.

The specimen was PBMCs or T cells enriched from blood (not recorded which). The TCR comes from a young woman who had recovered from COVID-19. V is TRBV7-3 and J is TRBJ2-1; perhaps TRBD2 as D (6 bases). The CDR3 loop is CASSLSGGINEQFF. The CDR3 DNA follows: TGTGCCAGCAGCTTAAGTGGGGGGATCAATGAGCAGTTCTTC.